These 27 T cell receptor beta chains came from one sample sequenced in a study of control samples from healthy donors and cancer patients. This table comes from immunoSEQ multiplex PCR, and its TCRdb copy is limited to in-frame clones, with some not included. Of about 180,000 clones listed, approximately 92% are singletons. Sequences were obtained from blood. The source is a man in his thirties or forties in good health.

This chain connects TRBV4-1 to TRBJ1-2, with D unclear. V gave up 1 base and J gave up 4 bases, with 13 bases separating them. The length of the CDR3 is 15 residues. CDR1 MGHRA and CDR2 YSYEKL come from the germline V gene. The CDR3 nucleotides read TGCGCCAGCAGCCAAGTACGGGGTGATTCCTATGGCTACACCTTC. Residues: CASSQVRGDSYGYTF.

The table lists this clone with a count of one. The chain links TRBV7-2 to TRBJ1-2, with a tentative D call TRBD1 (6 bases). This CDR3 spans 14 amino acids. Trimming took 5 bases from V and 3 from J, leaving 13 bases between them. Germline V gene sequence: CDR1 SGHTA, CDR2 FQGNSA. CDR3 in amino acids: CASSKTGLDYGYTF. CDR3 DNA: TGTGCCAGCAGCAAAACAGGGTTAGACTATGGCTACACCTTC.

This chain joins TRBV7-9 and TRBJ1-5; D uncertain. This CDR3 has 13 residues. V was cut by 0 bases and J by 4 bases, with 4 bases left in between. CDR1 and CDR2 (germline): SEHNR, FQNEAQ (reference sequence). The CDR3 sequence is CASSLAENQPQHF. The DNA for the CDR3 is TGTGCCAGCAGCTTAGCTGAAAATCAGCCCCAGCATTTT.

V and J are TRBV23-1 and TRBJ2-5; no firm D call. TRBV23-1 is sorted into the ORF group, with uncertain function. V was trimmed by 0 bases and J by 7 bases, leaving 3 bases between them. The length of the CDR3 is 11 residues. This CDR3 is CASSQSGTQYF. CDR3 nucleotides: TGCGCCAGCAGTCAATCGGGGACCCAGTACTTC.

V is TRBV19 and J is TRBJ1-5, with a possible D match to TRBD1 (5 bases). Germline CDR1 is LNHDA and CDR2 is SQIVND (reference sequence). The germline V and J ends were trimmed by 7 bases and 5 bases, with 18 bases remaining between them. This CDR3 is 15 amino acids long. The CDR3 nucleotides read TGTGCCAGTACCGCGGGACCCCTGGCAGATCAGCCCCAGCATTTT. Translated: CASTAGPLADQPQHF.

This chain uses TRBV14 with TRBJ1-1, with 10 positions matching TRBD1. There are 17 residues in the CDR3. Looked up from germline, CDR1 is SGHDN and CDR2 is FVKESK. V was clipped by 2 bases and J by 4 bases; unmatched bases: 10. The CDR3 protein is CASSQTKPGQGSTEAFF. DNA of the CDR3: TGTGCCAGCAGCCAAACCAAACCGGGACAGGGGTCCACTGAAGCTTTCTTT. The full variable domain, completed using reference TRBV14 and TRBJ1-1, is EAGVTQFPSHSVIEKGQTVTLRCDPISGHDNLYWYRRVMGKEIKFLLHFVKESKQDESGMPNNRFLAERTGGTYSTLKVQPAELEDSGVYFCASSQTKPGQGSTEAFFGQGTRLTVV.

For the CDR3, the DNA is TGTGCCAGCAGCCGGGACGGATGGAGCTCCTACAATGAGCAGTTCTTC. Its protein product is CASSRDGWSSYNEQFF. The J gene is TRBJ2-1, the V gene TRBV3-1 (or the pseudogene TRBV3-2); tentatively, D is TRBD1 or TRBD2 (5 bases each). CDR1 LGHDT and CDR2 YNNKEL come from the germline V gene (reference sequence). V lost 4 bases to trimming and J lost 0 bases, with 13 bases between them. This CDR3 is built from 16 residues.

The V call is TRBV18, the J call TRBJ1-2; perhaps TRBD1 as D (6 bases). Germline loops: CDR1 KGHSH, CDR2 LQKENI. The CDR3 extends over 15 amino acids. With 0 bases removed from V and 4 bases from J, the gap between germline ends came to 12 bases. The CDR3 sequence: CASSPPTGTVYGYTF. The CDR3 region has the DNA TGTGCCAGCTCACCACCGACAGGAACGGTCTATGGCTACACCTTC.

As regards this clone: This CDR3 is also generated by other DNA sequences in the sample. V gene TRBV28 combines with J gene TRBJ1-6, with D unclear. The length of the CDR3 is 11 residues. V shed 4 bases and J shed 7 bases, with 2 bases lying between them. Per the germline V gene, CDR1 is MDHEN and CDR2 is SYDVKM. Written as DNA, the CDR3 is TGTGCCAGCAGTTCGAATTCACCCCTCCACTTT. It is translated as CASSSNSPLHF. Drawing the rest from reference TRBV28 and TRBJ1-6, the complete variable domain is DVKVTQSSRYLVKRTGEKVFLECVQDMDHENMFWYRQDPGLGLRLIYFSYDVKMKEKGDIPEGYSVSREKKERFSLILESASTNQTSMYLCASSSNSPLHFGNGTRLTVT.

This clone was observed once. V usage is TRBV2 and J usage is TRBJ2-2; possibly TRBD2 for D (5 bases). V dropped 6 bases and J dropped 7 bases, with 9 bases sitting between them. The CDR3 is 12 amino acids. Germline V gene lookup returns CDR1 SNHLY and CDR2 FYNNEI. Written as DNA, the CDR3 is TGTGCCAGCAGGACGGGAAACGGGGAGCTGTTTTTT. Translating it yields CASRTGNGELFF.

This rearrangement joins TRBV30 to TRBJ1-1; TRBD1 matches 10 bases. The CDR3 runs 13 residues. The germline CDR1 and CDR2 sequences are GTSNPN and SVGIG (reference sequence). V lost 5 bases, J lost 2 bases, and 2 bases stayed unmatched. The CDR3 reads CAWWDRGNTEAFF. CDR3 in DNA: TGTGCCTGGTGGGACAGGGGAAACACTGAAGCTTTCTTT.

The chain recombines TRBV19 with TRBJ1-1; D might be TRBD1 (5 bases). The V gene lost 3 bases and the J gene lost 6 bases, with 5 bases spanning the gap. Germline V gene lookup returns CDR1 LNHDA and CDR2 SQIVND (reference sequence). This CDR3 is built from 11 residues. CDR3 amino acids: CASSIRAEAFF. In nucleotides, the CDR3 is TGTGCCAGTAGTATCAGGGCTGAAGCTTTCTTT.

This clone came up once. The chain has TRBV5-1 and TRBJ2-1; 8 nucleotides match TRBD1. The CDR3 length is 15 residues. V lost 0 bases, J lost 8 bases, and 7 bases stayed unmatched. Germline CDR1 reads SGHRS; CDR2 reads YFSETQ. CDR3 residues: CASSLGGRGPDEQFF. The CDR3 DNA reads TGCGCCAGCAGCTTGGGGGGCAGGGGGCCGGATGAGCAGTTCTTC.

V and J are TRBV3-1 (or the pseudogene TRBV3-2) and TRBJ2-1, with 9 bases lining up with TRBD2. The CDR3 consists of 15 residues. Germline-derived CDR1 and CDR2 are LGHDT and YNNKEL (reference sequence). V was pared by 5 bases and J by 6 bases, with 8 bases of the junction left unmatched. CDR3 residues: CASSTGTSYGNEQFF. In nucleotides, the CDR3 is TGTGCCAGCAGCACCGGGACTAGCTATGGCAATGAGCAGTTCTTC.

The chain couples TRBV19 to TRBJ2-1; D remains unclear. The germline gives CDR1 LNHDA, CDR2 SQIVND (reference sequence). V was cut by 1 base and J by 6 bases, with 10 bases left in between. The CDR3 is 14 amino acids. The CDR3 here is CASSIGSSGNEQFF. The CDR3 DNA follows: TGTGCCAGTAGTATAGGATCGTCGGGCAATGAGCAGTTCTTC.

The V call is TRBV12-3 or TRBV12-4, the J call TRBJ1-3; 7 nucleotides align to TRBD1. The CDR3 loop spans 13 amino acids. Trimming removed 4 bases from V and 5 bases from J; junction bases left unmatched: 2. CDR3 protein: CASSWDSRNTIYF. The DNA for the CDR3 is TGTGCCAGCAGTTGGGACAGCAGAAACACCATATATTTT.

The chain's CDR3 is CSANDPRGNTEAFF. CDR3 coding DNA: TGCAGTGCTAATGACCCCAGGGGGAACACTGAAGCTTTCTTT. The chain recombines TRBV20-1 with TRBJ1-1, with a possible D match to TRBD1 (6 bases). The ends were cut back, 4 bases at V and 1 base at J, with 13 bases in the middle. The germline V gene encodes CDR1 DFQATT and CDR2 SNEGSKA (reference sequence). The CDR3 totals 14 residues.

V and J are TRBV18 and TRBJ1-5; D perhaps matches TRBD1 (5 bases). The ends were cut back, 3 bases at V and 3 bases at J, with 12 bases in the middle. The CDR3 covers 15 residues. Germline CDR1 reads KGHSH; CDR2 reads LQKENI. The CDR3 here is CASSPTGTYNQPQHF. The CDR3 DNA is TGTGCCAGCTCACCGACCGGGACCTACAATCAGCCCCAGCATTTT.

V is TRBV9 and J is TRBJ1-2, with D perhaps matching TRBD1 (6 bases). Germline CDR1 reads SGDLS; CDR2 reads YYNGEE. V shed 4 bases and J shed 2 bases, with 15 bases lying between them. The CDR3 covers 15 residues. CDR3 DNA: TGTGCCAGCAGCCCCCAAGACAGGACCAACTATGGCTACACCTTC. Its translation is CASSPQDRTNYGYTF.

The rearrangement joins TRBV28 to TRBJ1-2; TRBD1 is a possible D gene (5 bases). The ends were cut back, 7 bases at V and 4 bases at J, with 13 bases in the middle. The CDR3 is 13 amino acids. Germline assignment: CDR1 MDHEN and CDR2 SYDVKM. The CDR3 region has the DNA TGTGCCAGCAATAAACAGGCCAGCTATGGCTACACCTTC. This sequence encodes CASNKQASYGYTF.

This chain uses TRBV7-6 with TRBJ2-4; 8 nucleotides line up with TRBD1. This CDR3 has 14 amino acids. Germline V gene sequence: CDR1 SGHVS, CDR2 FNYEAQ. The V and J ends lost 5 bases and 9 bases, in that order; junction bases with no gene match: 9. In nucleotides, the CDR3 is TGTGCCAGCAGCCCCTCAGGGGGCGCTTCCATTCAGTACTTC. Amino acid sequence: CASSPSGGASIQYF.

The rearrangement links TRBV19 to TRBJ2-5; 10 nucleotides match TRBD2. Germline CDR1 and CDR2: LNHDA and SQIVND (reference sequence). The trim removed 3 bases at V and 0 bases at J, leaving 13 bases unmatched. This CDR3 comprises 19 residues. Here the CDR3 reads CASSIRLAGVSVHQETQYF. DNA for the CDR3: TGTGCCAGTAGTATTCGGCTAGCGGGGGTTTCGGTTCACCAAGAGACCCAGTACTTC.

This sequence joins TRBV27 and TRBJ2-3; TRBD2 agrees at 13 bases. Germline CDR1 reads MNHEY; CDR2 reads SMNVEV (reference sequence). V gave up 4 bases and J gave up 4 bases; unmatched junction bases: 5. The CDR3 length is 16 residues. CDR3 in amino acids: CASSSTSGRASDTQYF. The CDR3 DNA is TGTGCCAGCAGTTCAACTAGCGGGAGGGCCTCAGATACGCAGTATTTT.

This chain joins TRBV24-1 and TRBJ1-5, with unresolved D. The germline V gene encodes CDR1 KGHDR and CDR2 SFDVKD. CDR3 length: 19 residues. Between the trimmed V and J ends, which lost 8 bases and 0 bases, there was a span of 25 bases. CDR3 in DNA: TGTGCCACCACCACCTTTTGGCCCTTGCCCCGGGATAGCAATCAGCCCCAGCATTTT. Its translation is CATTTFWPLPRDSNQPQHF.

The genes are TRBV5-1 and TRBJ1-4; D remains unclear. In germline, CDR1 is SGHRS, CDR2 YFSETQ. The CDR3 extends over 15 amino acids. Deletions cut 2 bases from V and 0 bases from J, with 8 bases between. The CDR3 reads CASSFGSATNEKLFF. DNA of the CDR3: TGCGCCAGCAGCTTCGGGAGTGCAACTAATGAAAAACTGTTTTTT. Filled out from reference TRBV5-1 and TRBJ1-4, the complete variable domain reads KAGVTQTPRYLIKTRGQQVTLSCSPISGHRSVSWYQQTPGQGLQFLFEYFSETQRNKGNFPGRFSGRQFSNSRSEMNVSTLELGDSALYLCASSFGSATNEKLFFGSGTQLSVL.

This chain links TRBV7-9 with TRBJ2-2; the match to TRBD2 covers 7 bases. The length of the CDR3 is 19 residues. The junction had 14 bases not matched to a gene; V was cut back by 3 bases and J by 1 base. Germline CDR1 is SEHNR and CDR2 is FQNEAQ (reference sequence). CDR3 DNA sequence: TGTGCCAGCAGCTTGACCAGTTGGGTGTCGGGGGGGAACACCGGGGAGCTGTTTTTT. It translates to CASSLTSWVSGGNTGELFF. Together with reference TRBV7-9 and TRBJ2-2, the CDR3 gives the full variable domain: DTGVSQNPRHKITKRGQNVTFRCDPISEHNRLYWYRQTLGQGPEFLTYFQNEAQLEKSRLLSDRFSAERPKGSFSTLEIQRTEQGDSAMYLCASSLTSWVSGGNTGELFFGEGSRLTVL.

The rearrangement joins TRBV3-1 (or the pseudogene TRBV3-2) to TRBJ2-1, with a tentative D call TRBD2 (6 bases). The ends were cut back, 4 bases at V and 5 bases at J, with 15 bases in the middle. The CDR3 is made up of 15 amino acids. CDR1 is LGHDT, CDR2 YNNKEL, per germline (reference sequence). The CDR3 nucleotides read TGTGCCAGCAGCCGTGGGGCGGGGTCCAACAATGAGCAGTTCTTC. The encoded protein is CASSRGAGSNNEQFF.